This T cell receptor beta chain derives from a study of blood T cells in healthy people across ages. Study-level information: Template-switching capture recovered about one barcoded beta molecule per two T cells.

In this sample, this clonotype turned up a few times. Its antigen is not identified. A sample-barcoded 5' primer and a J-beta primer mix were used in a second PCR of about 7 to 12 cycles. Each cDNA was tagged by a template-switch adaptor containing 12 random nucleotides. The study obtained at least 2.5 million CDR3-containing paired-end reads from every sample. TCRdb analysed the 5' RACE reads with MiXCR anew, one entry per CDR3 protein. The table lists 700,000 or so distinct CDR3 sequences, about 24% of them singletons. Study observations and caveats: Per million T cells, TCR beta diversity dropped roughly linearly as age increased.

Trimming removed 7 bases from V and 1 base from J, with 7 bases in between. There are 12 residues in the CDR3. This TCR came from a man between 65 and 80 years old in good health. The specimen sequenced was blood. The V gene is TRBV12-3 or TRBV12-4, the J gene TRBJ1-1; no firm D call. The CDR3 here is CASTLGNTEAFF. CDR3 DNA sequence: TGTGCCAGCACCCTCGGGAACACTGAAGCTTTCTTT.